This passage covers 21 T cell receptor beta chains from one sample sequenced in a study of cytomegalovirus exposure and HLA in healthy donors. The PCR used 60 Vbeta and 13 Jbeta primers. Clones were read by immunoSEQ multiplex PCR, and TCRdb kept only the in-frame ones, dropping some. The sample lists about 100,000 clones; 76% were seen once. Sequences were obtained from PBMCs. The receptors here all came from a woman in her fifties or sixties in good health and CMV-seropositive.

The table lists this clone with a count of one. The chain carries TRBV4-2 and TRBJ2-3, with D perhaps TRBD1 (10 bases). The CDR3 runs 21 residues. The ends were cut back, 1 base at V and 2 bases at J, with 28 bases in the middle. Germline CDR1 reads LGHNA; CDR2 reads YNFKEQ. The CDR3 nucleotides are TGTGCCAGCAGCCAAGCGAGGACAGGGGGGTTCCTAGCGGGGAACACAGATACGCAGTATTTT. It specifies CASSQARTGGFLAGNTDTQYF.

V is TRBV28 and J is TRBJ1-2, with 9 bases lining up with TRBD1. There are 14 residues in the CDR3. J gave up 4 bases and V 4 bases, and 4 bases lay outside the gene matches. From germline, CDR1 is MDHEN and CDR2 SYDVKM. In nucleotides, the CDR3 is TGTGCCAGCAGTTCGTCGGACAGGGGCTATGGCTACACCTTC. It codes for CASSSSDRGYGYTF.

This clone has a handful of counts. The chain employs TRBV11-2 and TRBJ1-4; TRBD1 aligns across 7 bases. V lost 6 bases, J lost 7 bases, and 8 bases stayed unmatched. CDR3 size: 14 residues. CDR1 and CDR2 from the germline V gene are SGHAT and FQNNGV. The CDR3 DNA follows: TGTGCCAGCAGTTTACAGGGGAAATTTGAAAAACTGTTTTTT. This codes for CASSLQGKFEKLFF.

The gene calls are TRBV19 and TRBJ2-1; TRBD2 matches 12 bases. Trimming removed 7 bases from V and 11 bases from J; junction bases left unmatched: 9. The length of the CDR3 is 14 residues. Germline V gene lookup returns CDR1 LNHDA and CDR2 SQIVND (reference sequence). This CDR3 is CASTPGLAGGKQFF. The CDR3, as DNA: TGTGCCAGTACCCCGGGACTAGCGGGTGGTAAGCAGTTCTTC.

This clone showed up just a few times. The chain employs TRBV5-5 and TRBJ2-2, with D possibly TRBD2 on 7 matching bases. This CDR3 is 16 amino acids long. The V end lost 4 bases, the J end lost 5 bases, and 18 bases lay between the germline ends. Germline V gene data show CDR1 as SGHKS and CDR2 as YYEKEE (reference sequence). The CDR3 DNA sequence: TGTGCCAGCAGCCTGATGGGGGGGGCACTTACCGGGGAGCTGTTTTTT. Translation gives CASSLMGGALTGELFF.

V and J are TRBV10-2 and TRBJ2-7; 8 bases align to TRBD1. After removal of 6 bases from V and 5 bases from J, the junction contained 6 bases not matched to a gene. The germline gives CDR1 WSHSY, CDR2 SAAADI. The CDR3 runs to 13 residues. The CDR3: CASRDGQGDEQYF. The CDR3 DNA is TGCGCCAGCAGAGATGGACAGGGCGACGAGCAGTACTTC.

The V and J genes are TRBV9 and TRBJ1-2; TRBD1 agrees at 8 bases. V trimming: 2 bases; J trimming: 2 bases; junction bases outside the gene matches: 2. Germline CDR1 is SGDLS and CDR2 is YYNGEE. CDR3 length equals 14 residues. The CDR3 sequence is CASSVRTGNYGYTF. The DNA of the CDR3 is TGTGCCAGCAGCGTGAGGACAGGGAACTATGGCTACACCTTC.

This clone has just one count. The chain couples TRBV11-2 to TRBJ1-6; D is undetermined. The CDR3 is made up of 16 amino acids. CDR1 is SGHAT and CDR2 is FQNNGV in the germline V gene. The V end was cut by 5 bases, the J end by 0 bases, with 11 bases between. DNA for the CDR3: TGTGCCAGCAGCGTTAGCAGTAGCTCCTATAATTCACCCCTCCACTTT. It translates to CASSVSSSSYNSPLHF.

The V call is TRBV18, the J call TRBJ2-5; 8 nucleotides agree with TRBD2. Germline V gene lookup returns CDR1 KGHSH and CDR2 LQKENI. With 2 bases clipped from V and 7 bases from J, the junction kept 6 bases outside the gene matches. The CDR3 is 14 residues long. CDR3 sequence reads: CASSPVAGGGTQYF. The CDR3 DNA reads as TGTGCCAGCTCACCAGTCGCGGGAGGAGGGACCCAGTACTTC. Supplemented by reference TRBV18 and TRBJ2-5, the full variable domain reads NAGVMQNPRHLVRRRGQEARLRCSPMKGHSHVYWYRQLPEEGLKFMVYLQKENIIDESGMPKERFSAEFPKEGPSILRIQQVVRGDSAAYFCASSPVAGGGTQYFGPGTRLLVL.

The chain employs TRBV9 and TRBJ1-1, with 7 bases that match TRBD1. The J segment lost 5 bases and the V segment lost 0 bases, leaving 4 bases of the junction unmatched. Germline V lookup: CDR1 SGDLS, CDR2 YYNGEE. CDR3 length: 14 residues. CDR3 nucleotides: TGTGCCAGCAGCGTAGGTCAGGGGGGAACTGAAGCTTTCTTT. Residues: CASSVGQGGTEAFF.

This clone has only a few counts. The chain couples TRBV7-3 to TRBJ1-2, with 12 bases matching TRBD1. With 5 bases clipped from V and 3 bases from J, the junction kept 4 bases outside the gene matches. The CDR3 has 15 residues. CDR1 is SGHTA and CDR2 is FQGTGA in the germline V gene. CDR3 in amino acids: CASSPGTGGHYGYTF. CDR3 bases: TGTGCCAGCAGCCCGGGGACAGGGGGCCACTATGGCTACACCTTC.

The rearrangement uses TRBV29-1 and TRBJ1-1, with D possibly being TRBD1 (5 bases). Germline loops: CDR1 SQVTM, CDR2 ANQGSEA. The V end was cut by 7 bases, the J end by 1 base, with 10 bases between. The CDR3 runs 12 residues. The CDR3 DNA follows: TGCAGCGCAGGCAGGGAGAACACTGAAGCTTTCTTT. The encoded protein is CSAGRENTEAFF.

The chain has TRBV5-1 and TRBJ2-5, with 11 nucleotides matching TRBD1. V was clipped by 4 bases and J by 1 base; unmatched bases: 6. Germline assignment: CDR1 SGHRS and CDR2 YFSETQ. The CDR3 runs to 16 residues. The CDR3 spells CASSGSGTGGQETQYF. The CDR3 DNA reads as TGCGCCAGCAGCGGCTCCGGGACAGGGGGCCAAGAGACCCAGTACTTC.

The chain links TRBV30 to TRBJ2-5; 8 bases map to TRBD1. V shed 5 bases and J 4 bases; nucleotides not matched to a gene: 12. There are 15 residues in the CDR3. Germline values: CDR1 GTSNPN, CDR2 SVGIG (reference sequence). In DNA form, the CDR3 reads TGTGCCTGGGGGGTCGGACAGGGTAGTGGAGAGACCCAGTACTTC. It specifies CAWGVGQGSGETQYF.

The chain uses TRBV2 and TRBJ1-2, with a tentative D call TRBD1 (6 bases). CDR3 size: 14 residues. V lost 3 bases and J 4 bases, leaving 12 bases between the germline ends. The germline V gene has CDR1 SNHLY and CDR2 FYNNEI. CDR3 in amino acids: CASSELGASYGYTF. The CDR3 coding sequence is TGTGCCAGCAGTGAGTTGGGGGCGTCCTATGGCTACACCTTC.

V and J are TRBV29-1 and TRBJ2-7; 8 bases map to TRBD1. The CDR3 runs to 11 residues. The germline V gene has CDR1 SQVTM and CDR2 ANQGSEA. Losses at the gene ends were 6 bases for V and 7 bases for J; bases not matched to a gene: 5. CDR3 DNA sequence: TGCAGCGTATACACAGGGGGTGAGCAGTACTTC. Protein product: CSVYTGGEQYF.

The chain's CDR3 is CASSLEGGGRTGELFF. The CDR3 nucleotides are TGTGCCAGCAGCTTAGAAGGCGGAGGGCGGACCGGGGAGCTGTTTTTT. The chain recombines TRBV7-6 with TRBJ2-2, with D perhaps matching TRBD2 (6 bases). The CDR3 is 16 residues long. Germline V gene sequence: CDR1 SGHVS, CDR2 FNYEAQ. The V end lost 1 base, the J end lost 5 bases, and 14 bases lay between the germline ends.

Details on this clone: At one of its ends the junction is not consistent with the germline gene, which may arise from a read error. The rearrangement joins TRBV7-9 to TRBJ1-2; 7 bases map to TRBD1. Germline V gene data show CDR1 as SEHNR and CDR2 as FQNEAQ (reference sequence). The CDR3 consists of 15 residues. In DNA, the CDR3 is TGTTCCAGCAGCTTAGCCCATGACAGGGTTTTAGAAAACACCTTC. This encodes CSSSLAHDRVLENTF.

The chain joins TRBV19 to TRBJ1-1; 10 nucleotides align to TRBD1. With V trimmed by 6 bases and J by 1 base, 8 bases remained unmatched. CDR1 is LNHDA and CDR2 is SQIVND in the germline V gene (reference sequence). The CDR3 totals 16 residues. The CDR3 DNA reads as TGTGCCAGTAGCCGGACAGGGGGTCCGGGGAACACTGAAGCTTTCTTT. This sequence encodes CASSRTGGPGNTEAFF.

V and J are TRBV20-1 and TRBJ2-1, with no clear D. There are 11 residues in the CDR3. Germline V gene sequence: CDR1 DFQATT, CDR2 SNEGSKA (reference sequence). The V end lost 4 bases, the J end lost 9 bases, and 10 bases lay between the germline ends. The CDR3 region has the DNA TGCAGTGCTAAAGCGAGTGGTGAGCAGTTCTTC. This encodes CSAKASGEQFF.

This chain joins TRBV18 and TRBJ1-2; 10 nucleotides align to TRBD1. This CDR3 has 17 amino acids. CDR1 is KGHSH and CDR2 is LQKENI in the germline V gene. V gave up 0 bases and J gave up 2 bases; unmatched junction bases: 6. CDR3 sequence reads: CASSPPGTGEGNYGYTF. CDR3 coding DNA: TGTGCCAGCTCACCACCCGGGACAGGGGAAGGAAACTATGGCTACACCTTC.